Shown below are 7 T cell receptor beta chains from a single sample sequenced in a study of T-cell reconstitution after alpha-beta-depleted transplantation in children. The authors prepared the TCRbeta library with unique molecular identifiers. TCRdb ran MiXCR on the PCR reads and lists one entry per CDR3 protein. Of around 580,000 distinct CDR3 sequences detected, over 20% appear once; the ten largest clones hold 30% to 45%. This specimen was PBMCs, taken before TCRalphabeta/CD19-depleted stem cell transplant. Every receptor here comes from a boy younger than two with Wiskott-Aldrich syndrome, due to receive a stem cell transplant.

This clonotype has a handful of counts. The chain employs TRBV15 and TRBJ1-1; D not certain. CDR1 LNHNV and CDR2 YYDKDF come from the germline V gene (reference sequence). CDR3 length: 14 residues. V lost 2 bases and J lost 8, with 15 bases in between. The CDR3 loop is CATSRRKVGLEAFF. The CDR3 DNA is TGTGCCACCAGCAGAAGGAAAGTCGGTCTGGAAGCTTTCTTT. The complete variable domain, with remaining parts taken from reference TRBV15 and TRBJ1-1, reads DAMVIQNPRYQVTQFGKPVTLSCSQTLNHNVMYWYQQKSSQAPKLLFHYYDKDFNNEADTPDNFQSRRPNTSFCFLDIRSPGLGDTAMYLCATSRRKVGLEAFFGQGTRLTVV.

The chain carries TRBV5-1 and TRBJ2-1; weak D call: TRBD2 (6 bases). V dropped 2 bases and J dropped 6 bases, with 15 bases sitting between them. The CDR3 contains 15 residues. Germline values: CDR1 SGHRS, CDR2 YFSETQ. The CDR3 here is CASSFGDLTINEQFF. CDR3 DNA sequence: TGCGCCAGCAGCTTCGGGGACTTAACGATCAATGAGCAGTTCTTC.

This chain joins TRBV12-3 or TRBV12-4 and TRBJ2-1; TRBD2 aligns across 10 bases. The CDR3 covers 14 residues. Losses at the gene ends were 6 bases for V and 5 bases for J; bases not matched to a gene: 4. The CDR3 coding sequence is TGTGCCAGCAGGCTAGCGGGAGTAGACAATGAGCAGTTCTTC. Protein sequence: CASRLAGVDNEQFF.

The chain joins TRBV20-1 to TRBJ1-1; D perhaps matches TRBD1 (5 bases). The CDR3 runs to 12 residues. V was pared by 4 bases and J by 4 bases, with 10 bases between. CDR1 is DFQATT, CDR2 SNEGSKA, per germline (reference sequence). The CDR3: CSANGGFTEAFF. Written as DNA, the CDR3 is TGCAGTGCTAACGGGGGGTTCACTGAAGCTTTCTTT.

This clonotype was detected only a few times. CDR3 sequence reads: CASSPYLTGTGAYNEQFF. CDR3 DNA sequence: TGTGCCAGCTCACCTTATCTTACCGGGACAGGGGCCTACAATGAGCAGTTCTTC. The chain links TRBV18 to TRBJ2-1; TRBD1 agrees at 10 bases. CDR3 length: 18 residues. Germline CDR1 and CDR2: KGHSH and LQKENI. V trimming: 3 bases; J trimming: 2 bases; junction bases outside the gene matches: 10.

The V gene is TRBV20-1, the J gene TRBJ2-1, with D maybe TRBD1 (7 bases). CDR3 size: 14 residues. V lost 3 bases and J lost 4, with 13 bases in between. In germline, CDR1 is DFQATT, CDR2 SNEGSKA (reference sequence). CDR3: CSARTGDSYNEQFF. In DNA, the CDR3 is TGCAGTGCTAGGACGGGGGACAGTTACAATGAGCAGTTCTTC.

This chain joins TRBV20-1 and TRBJ2-1; D unresolved. Trimming removed 3 bases at V and 5 bases at J, with 8 bases between. Per the germline V gene, CDR1 is DFQATT and CDR2 is SNEGSKA (reference sequence). CDR3 length equals 12 residues. The chain's CDR3 is CSARYIHNEQFF. CDR3 bases: TGCAGTGCTAGGTATATACACAATGAGCAGTTCTTC.